Listed below are T cell receptor beta chains from one sample, sequenced in a study of beta chain features in type 1 diabetes. The data were produced by immunoSEQ multiplex PCR, yet TCRdb's version contains in-frame clones alone and is incomplete. The table has about 340,000 clones, approximately 12% seen once. Sequenced: naive CD4+ T cells from blood. The source is a woman aged 18-29 years with type 1 diabetes. Both conserved end residues are part of each CDR3. D genes are given only for firm matches. The listing skips clone size in some rows; elsewhere it reads once, few, many or a size class.

few,TRBJ2-5,TRBV6-6,-,TGTGCCAGCAGCAGACTAGAAAGTGAGACCCAGTACTTC,CASSRLESETQYF
-,TRBJ2-5,TRBV10-2,-,TGCGCCAGCAGTGAGCGGGGGGCGCCCCAGTACTTC,CASSERGAPQYF
few,TRBJ2-1,TRBV19,TRBD2,TGTGCCACTTCTAGCGGGAGTCGCAATGAGCAGTTCTTC,CATSSGSRNEQFF
-,TRBJ1-1,TRBV7-9,TRBD1,TGTGCCAGCAGCGCGGGGCAGGGGGCTTCGGAGGAAGCTTTCTTT,CASSAGQGASEEAFF
few,TRBJ2-2,TRBV19,-,TGTGCCAGTAGTATGAGATACACCGGGGAGCTGTTTTTT,CASSMRYTGELFF
few,TRBJ1-2,TRBV10-3,TRBD1,TGTGCCATCAGCCAGACAGGGGAGGCCGGCTACACCTTC,CAISQTGEAGYTF
-,TRBJ2-7,TRBV7-2,TRBD2,TGTGCCAGCAGCTACGCGGCTAGCGGGAGGTACGAGCAGTACTTC,CASSYAASGRYEQYF
-,TRBJ2-3,TRBV19,-,TGTGCCAGTAGTATACAGGGGCCTCGGAAAGATACGCAGTATTTT,CASSIQGPRKDTQYF
few,TRBJ1-2,TRBV30,TRBD1,TGTGCCTGGAATGGACAGGGGCTTCACTATGGCTACACCTTC,CAWNGQGLHYGYTF
-,TRBJ2-1,TRBV11-2,-,TGTGCCAGCAGCTTAGAGGTTGGGTGGGAGGACTACAATGAGCAGTTCTTC,CASSLEVGWEDYNEQFF
-,TRBJ2-3,TRBV5-1,TRBD1,TGCGCCAGCAGAGGGGGACAGGGAACAGATACGCAGTATTTT,CASRGGQGTDTQYF
-,TRBJ1-5,TRBV19,-,TGTGCCAGTAGCCTAACAGGTGGCCATTATAGCAATCAGCCCCAGCATTTT,CASSLTGGHYSNQPQHF
few,TRBJ1-5,TRBV30,-,TGTGCCTGGAGTGGTCAGAGCAATCAGCCCCAGCATTTT,CAWSGQSNQPQHF
few,TRBJ2-2,TRBV7-2,-,TGTGCCAGCAGCTTAGTTCCAAACACCGGGGAGCTGTTTTTT,CASSLVPNTGELFF
few,TRBJ2-3,TRBV11-2,-,TGTGCCAGCAGCTTATCGAAATGGGGGGTAACAGATACGCAGTATTTT,CASSLSKWGVTDTQYF
-,TRBJ1-1,TRBV7-6,-,TGTGCCAGCAGCTTGGAAGAGAGGGCTTGGCACACTGAAGCTTTCTTT,CASSLEERAWHTEAFF
-,TRBJ1-2,TRBV6-6,TRBD1,TGTGCCAGCAGTTACGGGAGACAGGGTAATGGCTACACCTTC,CASSYGRQGNGYTF
-,TRBJ1-1,TRBV7-2,-,TGTGCCAGCAGCTTGGCCACAGGGATTAACACTGAAGCTTTCTTT,CASSLATGINTEAFF
few,TRBJ2-1,TRBV7-9,-,TGTGCCAGCAGCTGCCCCATGTGCCAGCCCCGAGGGCTCTTC,CASSCPMCQPRGLF
-,TRBJ2-5,TRBV10-3,TRBD1,TGTGCCATCAGTGTTGGGACAGGCCAAGAGACCCAGTACTTC,CAISVGTGQETQYF
-,TRBJ2-5,TRBV4-1,-,TGCGCCAGCAGCCTCTTGGTGGGGCCCCGAGGACAAGAGACCCAGTACTTC,CASSLLVGPRGQETQYF
-,TRBJ2-1,TRBV11-2,TRBD2,TGTGCCAGCAGCATACGGACTAGCGGGAGTCGGAATGAGCAGTTCTTC,CASSIRTSGSRNEQFF
-,TRBJ2-5,TRBV5-4,TRBD1,TGTGCCAGCACCCCGAGACAGGGGACGGAGACCCAGTACTTC,CASTPRQGTETQYF
-,TRBJ2-1,TRBV11-2,-,TGTGCCAGCAGCTTAGTCCTCGGTTTACAGTTCTTC,CASSLVLGLQFF
-,TRBJ2-5,TRBV18,-,TGTGCCAGCTCACCCCCTACAGGATACCGAGAGACCCAGTACTTC,CASSPPTGYRETQYF
few,TRBJ2-2,TRBV4-2,-,TGTGCCAGCAGCCAGGCCGGGCTAGCGTCTACCGGGGAGCTGTTTTTT,CASSQAGLASTGELFF
few,TRBJ1-2,TRBV15,-,TGTGCCACCAGCAGAGATCGGGAAGGCTATGGCTACACCTTC,CATSRDREGYGYTF
few,TRBJ1-1,TRBV4-2,-,TGTGCCAGCAGCCAAGAGGGAGTAAGCACTGAAGCTTTCTTT,CASSQEGVSTEAFF
-,TRBJ2-7,TRBV5-1,TRBD2,TGCGCCAGCAGCTTGGCACTAGCGGGAGTTCGGGAGCAGTACTTC,CASSLALAGVREQYF
-,TRBJ2-1,TRBV30,TRBD2,TGTGCCTGGAGTGTAAGAGCGGGAGTTCAGTTCTTC,CAWSVRAGVQFF
few,TRBJ2-1,TRBV10-3,TRBD2,TGTGCCATCAGCGCCGGGACTAGCGGGACCTACAATGAGCAGTTCTTC,CAISAGTSGTYNEQFF
few,TRBJ2-6,TRBV15,-,TGTGCCACCAGCAGACCGGGGGACTCCTCTGGGGCCAACGTCCTGACTTTC,CATSRPGDSSGANVLTF
-,TRBJ2-3,TRBV5-4,-,TGTGCCAGCAGCTCCCCCGGGGGACCCACAGATACGCAGTATTTT,CASSSPGGPTDTQYF
few,TRBJ2-3,TRBV4-1,TRBD2,TGCGCCAGCAGCCAAGTTATTAGTCATAGCGGGAGCACAGATACGCAGTATTTT,CASSQVISHSGSTDTQYF
few,TRBJ2-1,TRBV29-1,-,TGCAGCGTTGAGCGATCCTACAATGAGCAGTTCTTC,CSVERSYNEQFF
few,TRBJ2-3,TRBV4-1,-,TGCGCCAGCAGCCAAGTACTAGTAACGGATACGCAGTATTTT,CASSQVLVTDTQYF
-,TRBJ1-2,TRBV18,-,TGTGCCAGCTCACCACCGGGCGTTAATCTCTATGGCTACACCTTC,CASSPPGVNLYGYTF
-,TRBJ2-7,TRBV19,TRBD1,TGTGCCAGTAGAGGATCGGGACAGGGGACCTACGAGCAGTACTTC,CASRGSGQGTYEQYF
-,TRBJ2-1,TRBV9,TRBD1,TGTGCCAGCAGCTTTGGACAGGTTGACTCCTACAATGAGCAGTTCTTC,CASSFGQVDSYNEQFF
few,TRBJ1-2,TRBV29-1,-,TGCAGCGTACAGGGTGCCTATGGCTACACCTTC,CSVQGAYGYTF
-,TRBJ2-5,TRBV27,TRBD2,TGTGCCAGCAGTTTCGGGCGGGAGGTAGAGACCCAGTACTTC,CASSFGREVETQYF
few,TRBJ2-2,TRBV7-2,-,TGTGCCAGCAGCCCCCGACCAATACGGGGCGGGGAGCTGTTTTTT,CASSPRPIRGGELFF
-,TRBJ1-2,TRBV30,TRBD1,TGTGCCTGGAGTGGACAGGGGGGAAACTATGGCTACACCTTC,CAWSGQGGNYGYTF
-,TRBJ2-3,TRBV11-2,-,TGTGCCAGCAGCTTACGGGGTAGACGGGCAGATACGCAGTATTTT,CASSLRGRRADTQYF
few,TRBJ1-5,TRBV30,-,TGTGCCTGGAGTGTTCTACAGGGAAGTCAGCCCCAGCATTTT,CAWSVLQGSQPQHF
few,TRBJ2-4,TRBV7-2,-,TGTGCCAGCAGCTTATTGCCAGGCTCTACCGGGGACATTCAGTACTTC,CASSLLPGSTGDIQYF
-,TRBJ2-1,TRBV5-4,TRBD2,TGTGCCAGCAGTCTCGGGGGGGGTCACTCCTACAATGAGCAGTTCTTC,CASSLGGGHSYNEQFF
-,TRBJ2-3,TRBV18,-,TGTGCCAGCTCACCATTGAGGAACCCGGGGGATACGCAGTATTTT,CASSPLRNPGDTQYF
few,TRBJ2-5,TRBV10-3,-,TGTGCCATCAGTGAGCGGGAATGGGAGACCCAGTACTTC,CAISEREWETQYF
few,TRBJ2-5,TRBV18,-,TGTGCCAGCTCGCGCCAAGAGACCCAGTACTTC,CASSRQETQYF
few,TRBJ2-5,TRBV15,TRBD1,TGTGCCTCGTCACCGGGACAGGGAAGAGAGACCCAGTACTTC,CASSPGQGRETQYF